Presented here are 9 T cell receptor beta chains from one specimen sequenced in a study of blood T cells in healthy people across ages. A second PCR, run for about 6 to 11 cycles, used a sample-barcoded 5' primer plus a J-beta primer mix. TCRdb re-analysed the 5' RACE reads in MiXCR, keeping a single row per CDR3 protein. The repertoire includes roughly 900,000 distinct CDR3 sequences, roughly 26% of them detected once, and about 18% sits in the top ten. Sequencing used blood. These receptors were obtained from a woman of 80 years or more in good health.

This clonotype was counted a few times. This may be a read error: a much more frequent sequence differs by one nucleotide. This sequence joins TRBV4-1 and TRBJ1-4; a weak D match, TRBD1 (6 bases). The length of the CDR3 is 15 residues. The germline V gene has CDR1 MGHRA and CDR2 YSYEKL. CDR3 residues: CASSQIRGAQEKRFF. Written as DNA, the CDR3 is TGCGCCAGCAGCCAAATAAGGGGGGCGCAGGAAAAACGGTTTTTT.

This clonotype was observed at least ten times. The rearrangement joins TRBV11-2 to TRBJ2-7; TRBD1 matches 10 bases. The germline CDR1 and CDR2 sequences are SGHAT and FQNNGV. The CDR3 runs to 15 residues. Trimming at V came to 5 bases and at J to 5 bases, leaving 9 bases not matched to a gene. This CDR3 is CASSQQTTGGHEQYF. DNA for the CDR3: TGTGCCAGCAGCCAGCAAACGACAGGGGGCCACGAGCAGTACTTC.

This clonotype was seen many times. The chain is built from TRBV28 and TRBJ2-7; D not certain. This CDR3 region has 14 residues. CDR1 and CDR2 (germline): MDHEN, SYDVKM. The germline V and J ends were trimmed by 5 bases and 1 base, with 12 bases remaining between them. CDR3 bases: TGTGCCAGCAGTCGGGCGGCCGCTTCCTACGAGCAGTACTTC. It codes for CASSRAAASYEQYF. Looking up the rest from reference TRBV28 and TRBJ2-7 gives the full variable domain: DVKVTQSSRYLVKRTGEKVFLECVQDMDHENMFWYRQDPGLGLRLIYFSYDVKMKEKGDIPEGYSVSREKKERFSLILESASTNQTSMYLCASSRAAASYEQYFGPGTRLTVT.

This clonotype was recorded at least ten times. The DNA of the CDR3 is TGCGCCAGCAGCTTGGGCCCCCAGACAGGGGGTAGCAATCAGCCCCAGCATTTT. Translating gives CASSLGPQTGGSNQPQHF. This rearrangement joins TRBV5-1 to TRBJ1-5; 9 bases fit TRBD1. CDR1 SGHRS and CDR2 YFSETQ come from the germline V gene. V gave up 0 bases and J gave up 0 bases; unmatched junction bases: 7. This CDR3 has 18 residues.

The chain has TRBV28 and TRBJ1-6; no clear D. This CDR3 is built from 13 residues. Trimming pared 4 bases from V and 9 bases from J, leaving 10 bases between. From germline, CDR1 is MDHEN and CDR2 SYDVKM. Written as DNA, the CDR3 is TGTGCCAGCAGTTCCAGCGCCACTTCACCCCTCCACTTT. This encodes CASSSSATSPLHF.

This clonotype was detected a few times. This CDR3 is CATSDSHYRQGASEKLFF. As DNA, the CDR3 is TGTGCCACCAGTGATTCGCACTACCGACAGGGGGCAAGTGAAAAACTGTTTTTT. The rearrangement uses TRBV24-1 and TRBJ1-4; 10 positions agree with TRBD1. CDR1 is KGHDR, CDR2 SFDVKD, per germline. With V trimmed by 2 bases and J by 7 bases, 12 bases remained unmatched. The CDR3 sequence is 18 residues long.

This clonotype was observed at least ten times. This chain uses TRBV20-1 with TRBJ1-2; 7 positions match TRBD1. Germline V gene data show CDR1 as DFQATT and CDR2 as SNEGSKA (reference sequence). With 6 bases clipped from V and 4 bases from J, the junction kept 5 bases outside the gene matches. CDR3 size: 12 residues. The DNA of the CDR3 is TGCAGTGCCCGGCGGGACAGCTATGGCTACACCTTC. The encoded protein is CSARRDSYGYTF.

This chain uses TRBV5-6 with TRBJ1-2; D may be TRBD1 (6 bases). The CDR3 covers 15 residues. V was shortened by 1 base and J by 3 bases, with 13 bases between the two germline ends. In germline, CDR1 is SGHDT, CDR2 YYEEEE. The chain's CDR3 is CASSLLAGVDYGYTF. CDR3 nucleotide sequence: TGTGCCAGCAGCTTGTTAGCAGGGGTAGACTATGGCTACACCTTC.

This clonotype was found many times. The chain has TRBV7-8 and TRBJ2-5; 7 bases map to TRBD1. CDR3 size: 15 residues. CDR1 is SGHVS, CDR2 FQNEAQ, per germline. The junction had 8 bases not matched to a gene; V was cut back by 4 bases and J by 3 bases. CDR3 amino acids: CASSSIGQVKETQYF. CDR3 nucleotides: TGTGCCAGCAGCTCCATAGGACAGGTCAAAGAGACCCAGTACTTC.